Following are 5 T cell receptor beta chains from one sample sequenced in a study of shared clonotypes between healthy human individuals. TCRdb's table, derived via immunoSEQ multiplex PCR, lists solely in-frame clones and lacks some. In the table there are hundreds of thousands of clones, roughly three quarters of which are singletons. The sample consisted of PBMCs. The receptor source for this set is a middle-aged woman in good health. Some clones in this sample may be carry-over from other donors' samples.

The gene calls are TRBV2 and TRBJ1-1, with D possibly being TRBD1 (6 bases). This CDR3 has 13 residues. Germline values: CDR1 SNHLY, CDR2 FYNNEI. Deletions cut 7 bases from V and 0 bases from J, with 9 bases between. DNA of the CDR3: TGTGCCAGCAAGGGGGAGGTGAACACTGAAGCTTTCTTT. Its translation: CASKGEVNTEAFF.

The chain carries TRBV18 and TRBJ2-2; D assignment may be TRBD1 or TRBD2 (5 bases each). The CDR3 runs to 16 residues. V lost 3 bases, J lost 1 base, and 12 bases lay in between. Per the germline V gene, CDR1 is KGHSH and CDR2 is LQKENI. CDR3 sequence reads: CASSPLTGLNTGELFF. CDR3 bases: TGTGCCAGCTCACCCTTAACGGGGCTGAACACCGGGGAGCTGTTTTTT.

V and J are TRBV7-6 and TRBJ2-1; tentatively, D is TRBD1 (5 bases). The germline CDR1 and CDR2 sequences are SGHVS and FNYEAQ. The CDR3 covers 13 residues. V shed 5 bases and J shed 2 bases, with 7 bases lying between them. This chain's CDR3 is CASSAGPYNEQFF. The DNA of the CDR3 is TGTGCCAGCAGCGCAGGGCCCTACAATGAGCAGTTCTTC.

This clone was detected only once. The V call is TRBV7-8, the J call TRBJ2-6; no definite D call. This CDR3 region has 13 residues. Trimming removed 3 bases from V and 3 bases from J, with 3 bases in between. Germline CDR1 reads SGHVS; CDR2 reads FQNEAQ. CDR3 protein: CASSFLGANVLTF. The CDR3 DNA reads TGTGCCAGCAGCTTTCTTGGGGCCAACGTCCTGACTTTC.

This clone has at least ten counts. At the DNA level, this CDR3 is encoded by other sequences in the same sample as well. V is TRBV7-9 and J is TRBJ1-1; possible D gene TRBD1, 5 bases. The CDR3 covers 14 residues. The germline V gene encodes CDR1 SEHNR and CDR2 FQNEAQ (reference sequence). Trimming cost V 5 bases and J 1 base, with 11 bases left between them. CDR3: CASSPGPRNTEAFF. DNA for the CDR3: TGTGCCAGCAGCCCGGGACCTAGGAACACTGAAGCTTTCTTT.